This TCR beta chain stems from a study of control samples from healthy donors and cancer patients. TCRdb's table, derived via immunoSEQ multiplex PCR, lists solely in-frame clones and lacks some. The table lists over 85,000 clones, 88% of them singletons, with around 3.5% in the top ten. Sequenced: PBMCs. This TCR was sampled from a woman aged 55-70 years with lung cancer.

The chain's CDR3 is CATGTDHNSPLHF. CDR3 bases: TGCGCCACAGGGACCGACCATAATTCACCCCTCCACTTT. This rearrangement joins TRBV5-1 to TRBJ1-6; D may be TRBD1 (5 bases). Germline V CDR1 and CDR2: SGHRS, YFSETQ. Between the trimmed V and J ends, which lost 9 bases and 5 bases, there was a span of 12 bases. This CDR3 has 13 residues.